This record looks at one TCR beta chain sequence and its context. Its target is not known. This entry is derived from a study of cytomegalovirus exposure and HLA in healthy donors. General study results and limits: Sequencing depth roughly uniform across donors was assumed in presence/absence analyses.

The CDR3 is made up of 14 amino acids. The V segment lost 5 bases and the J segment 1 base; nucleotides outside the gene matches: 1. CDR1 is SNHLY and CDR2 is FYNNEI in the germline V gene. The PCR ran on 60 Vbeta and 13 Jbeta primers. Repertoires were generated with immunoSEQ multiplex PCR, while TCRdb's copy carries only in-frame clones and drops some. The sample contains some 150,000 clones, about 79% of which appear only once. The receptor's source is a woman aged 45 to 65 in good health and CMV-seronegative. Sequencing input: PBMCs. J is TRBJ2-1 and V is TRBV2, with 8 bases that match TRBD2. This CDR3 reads CASSSGGSYNEQFF. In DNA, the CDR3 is TGTGCCAGCAGTTCGGGGGGGTCCTACAATGAGCAGTTCTTC. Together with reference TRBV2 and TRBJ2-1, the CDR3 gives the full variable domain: EPEVTQTPSHQVTQMGQEVILRCVPISNHLYFYWYRQILGQKVEFLVSFYNNEISEKSEIFDDQFSVERPDGSNFTLKIRSTKLEDSAMYFCASSSGGSYNEQFFGPGTRLTVL.